The following is a T cell receptor (beta chain) sequence with its context. Its antigen is as yet unknown. These data come from a study of vaccination and CD4 T cells after COVID-19. Turning to the study itself: Vaccinees got either two BNT162b2 doses or two mRNA-1273 doses. Broader study findings: Convalescent patients displayed a median about 86% of reactive clones emerging only post-vaccination.

CDR3 length equals 15 residues. Germline V gives CDR1 MNHNS, CDR2 SASEGT. V gave up 0 bases and J gave up 6 bases, with 14 bases separating them. Sequencing of the DNA from cultured CD4+ T cells was carried out with the Oncomine TCR Beta short-read assay. Via MiXCR, TCRdb re-called the PCR reads, giving one row per CDR3 protein. The sample has over 8,000 distinct CDR3 sequences, around 64% seen once. Treatment defined: approximately 9-day PBMC culture with coronavirus spike peptide pools or control peptides (ViraFEST assay). The chain uses TRBV6-1 and TRBJ1-2; D not resolved. Sequencing was carried out using CD4+ T cells from blood, cultured in vitro. The source is a human donor who had recovered from COVID-19. The CDR3 DNA reads TGTGCCAGCAGTGAAGCACCCCGACCCGGGCATGGCTACACCTTC. Protein sequence: CASSEAPRPGHGYTF.